One sample yielded the 32 T cell receptor beta chains listed below, sequenced in a study of CXCR3-negative and CXCR3-positive naive CD8 T cells. Overall study findings and caveats: TRB CDR3s of CXCR3-positive naive cells were more hydrophobic than those of CXCR3-negative naive cells.

With UMI labels, 5' RACE was used to prepare the TRB cDNA libraries. After re-calling the 5' RACE reads, TCRdb lists one entry per CDR3 protein, DNA absent. This repertoire includes approximately 59,000 distinct CDR3 sequences. No antigens are known for them. The sample comprised naive CXCR3+ CD8+ T cells from blood. Subset in this sample: CD45RO-CCR7+CD27+CD95- naive CD8+ T cells expressing CXCR3 (TNR3+). These receptors came from a human donor in good health. Some clones in this sample may be carry-over from other donors' samples.

V is TRBV27 and J is TRBJ2-5. Looked up from germline, CDR1 is MNHEY and CDR2 is SMNVEV (reference sequence). The CDR3 is 13 residues long. The CDR3 region is CASSLGLQETQHF.

The chain links TRBV13 to TRBJ2-1; without DNA, the TCRdb call of TRBD1 cannot be checked. The CDR3 has 14 residues. CDR1 and CDR2 (germline): PRHDT, FYEKMQ (reference sequence). The CDR3 here is CASGSGEDQYEQFF.

The chain combines TRBV7-9 with TRBJ2-7. From germline, CDR1 is SEHNR and CDR2 FQNEAQ (reference sequence). The CDR3 spans 12 residues. The CDR3 is CASGGQTYEQYF.

The genes are TRBV6-2 or TRBV6-3 and TRBJ2-2; TCRdb lists TRBD1, though no DNA is available to test this call. Germline CDR1 MNHEY, CDR2 SVGEGT. The CDR3 contains 15 residues. CDR3 loop: CASRPGQEHTGELFF.

The chain links TRBV29-1 to TRBJ2-7; the D gene TCRdb calls, TRBD1, cannot be checked with no DNA. The germline V gene encodes CDR1 SQVTM and CDR2 ANQGSEA. This CDR3 spans 14 amino acids. The CDR3 protein is CSVEAPGHSYEQYF.

This chain joins TRBV6-1 and TRBJ2-1; lacking DNA, the TRBD1 call made by TCRdb goes unchecked. The CDR3 runs 16 residues. CDR1 and CDR2 (germline): MNHNS, SASEGT. CDR3 in amino acids: CASSYEEDGVWIGQFF.

The rearrangement links TRBV7-9 to TRBJ1-3; the TCRdb D gene call, TRBD1, has no DNA to confirm it. CDR3 length: 20 residues. Germline V gene sequence: CDR1 SEHNR, CDR2 FQNEAQ (reference sequence). CDR3 residues: CASSLDGTVDVLVSGNTIYF.

This sequence joins TRBV20-1 and TRBJ2-5; the D call of TRBD2 rests on TCRdb alone, since no DNA is present to check it. The CDR3 loop spans 12 amino acids. CDR1 and CDR2 from the germline V gene are DFQATT and SNEGSKA (reference sequence). The CDR3 reads CSARGLAETQYF.

This chain joins TRBV5-5 and TRBJ1-1; TCRdb's assignment of TRBD1 cannot be checked, as there is no DNA. This CDR3 spans 17 amino acids. CDR1 is SGHKS, CDR2 YYEKEE, per germline (reference sequence). CDR3 residues: CASSSTGRGGVNTEAFF.

This chain joins TRBV18 and TRBJ2-5; the TCRdb D gene call, TRBD1, has no DNA to confirm it. Germline CDR1 reads KGHSH; CDR2 reads LQKENI. The CDR3 runs to 16 residues. The CDR3 is CASSPPRQGRQETQYF. The complete variable domain, with remaining parts taken from reference TRBV18 and TRBJ2-5, reads NAGVMQNPRHLVRRRGQEARLRCSPMKGHSHVYWYRQLPEEGLKFMVYLQKENIIDESGMPKERFSAEFPKEGPSILRIQQVVRGDSAAYFCASSPPRQGRQETQYFGPGTRLLVL.

V usage is TRBV19 and J usage is TRBJ1-1; TCRdb names TRBD1, which stays unverified in the absence of DNA. The length of the CDR3 is 13 residues. Germline CDR1 reads LNHDA; CDR2 reads SQIVND (reference sequence). The CDR3 loop is CAIETGAGTEAFF.

The chain carries TRBV7-8 and TRBJ2-3; TCRdb's assignment of TRBD2 cannot be checked, as there is no DNA. Germline loops: CDR1 SGHVS, CDR2 FQNEAQ. This CDR3 is 16 amino acids long. CDR3 region: CASSTGTSGSADTQYF. Full variable domain (missing parts from reference TRBV7-8 and TRBJ2-3): GAGVSQSPRYKVAKRGQDVALRCDPISGHVSLFWYQQALGQGPEFLTYFQNEAQLDKSGLPSDRFFAERPEGSVSTLKIQRTQQEDSAVYLCASSTGTSGSADTQYFGPGTRLTVL.

This chain's CDR3 is CSVEGQGYEQYF. V is TRBV29-1 and J is TRBJ2-7; TCRdb picks TRBD1, but there is no DNA to check that call. Germline assignment: CDR1 SQVTM and CDR2 ANQGSEA. CDR3 length equals 12 residues.

V usage is TRBV20-1 and J usage is TRBJ2-7. The CDR3 consists of 12 residues. Germline V gene sequence: CDR1 DFQATT, CDR2 SNEGSKA (reference sequence). CDR3 in amino acids: CSARDSFYEQYF.

The V call is TRBV9, the J call TRBJ2-1; the TCRdb call, TRBD2, lacks DNA for checking. Germline V gives CDR1 SGDLS, CDR2 YYNGEE. This CDR3 has 16 residues. The CDR3: CASSVRTSGGYNEQFF. Full variable domain (outside the CDR3, taken from reference TRBV9 and TRBJ2-1): DSGVTQTPKHLITATGQRVTLRCSPRSGDLSVYWYQQSLDQGLQFLIQYYNGEERAKGNILERFSAQQFPDLHSELNLSSLELGDSALYFCASSVRTSGGYNEQFFGPGTRLTVL.

The V and J genes are TRBV10-3 and TRBJ2-7; absent DNA, TCRdb's TRBD2 call cannot be checked. The CDR3 covers 16 residues. CDR1 and CDR2 from the germline V gene are ENHRY and SYGVKD. CDR3 loop: CAISEGTSGGYYEQYF.

The chain employs TRBV27 and TRBJ2-3. Germline V CDR1 and CDR2: MNHEY, SMNVEV (reference sequence). The CDR3 extends over 14 amino acids. This chain's CDR3 is CASNTGTSTDTQYF.

The chain employs TRBV7-9 and TRBJ2-2; there is no DNA to check the TCRdb D call of TRBD1. Germline V gene sequence: CDR1 SEHNR, CDR2 FQNEAQ (reference sequence). This CDR3 contains 15 residues. CDR3 amino acids: CASSQTGGKTGELFF.

The chain carries TRBV7-9 and TRBJ2-1; the D call of TRBD1 rests on TCRdb alone, since no DNA is present to check it. The germline CDR1 and CDR2 sequences are SEHNR and FQNEAQ (reference sequence). The CDR3 is 15 residues long. CDR3 residues: CASSLTQGARDEQFF.

The chain joins TRBV28 to TRBJ2-7; TCRdb's D call, TRBD1, is unchecked because there is no DNA. CDR1 is MDHEN, CDR2 SYDVKM, per germline. The CDR3 is 16 amino acids. The CDR3: CASSSSPGGSSYEQYF. The variable domain in full, completed from reference TRBV28 and TRBJ2-7, reads DVKVTQSSRYLVKRTGEKVFLECVQDMDHENMFWYRQDPGLGLRLIYFSYDVKMKEKGDIPEGYSVSREKKERFSLILESASTNQTSMYLCASSSSPGGSSYEQYFGPGTRLTVT.

This chain joins TRBV29-1 and TRBJ2-7; TCRdb outputs TRBD1, but without DNA this stays unchecked. The CDR3 sequence is 17 residues long. Germline values: CDR1 SQVTM, CDR2 ANQGSEA. The CDR3 here is CSVEDLISGTGGNEQYF.

The rearrangement uses TRBV5-1 and TRBJ1-1; no DNA is available, so the TRBD1 call from TCRdb remains unchecked. The germline V gene has CDR1 SGHRS and CDR2 YFSETQ. This CDR3 region has 14 residues. The CDR3: CASSMTGGKAEAFF.

The rearrangement joins TRBV7-9 to TRBJ2-3. The germline V gene encodes CDR1 SEHNR and CDR2 FQNEAQ (reference sequence). The CDR3 runs 12 residues. Here the CDR3 reads CASSGLGDTQYF.

The chain has TRBV4-1 and TRBJ2-1; TCRdb returns TRBD1, unconfirmable since there is no DNA. This CDR3 region has 17 residues. CDR1 MGHRA and CDR2 YSYEKL come from the germline V gene. CDR3 residues: CASSQDPGGASRNEQFF.

The genes are TRBV7-2 and TRBJ2-5. CDR3 length: 11 amino acids. Germline loops: CDR1 SGHTA, CDR2 FQGNSA. CDR3 sequence: CASSPMGTQYF.

The V call is TRBV6-2 or TRBV6-3, the J call TRBJ2-4; with no DNA, the TCRdb D assignment of TRBD1 cannot be verified. CDR1 is MNHEY and CDR2 is SVGEGT in the germline V gene. This CDR3 is 16 amino acids long. The CDR3 sequence: CASSYSGGIAKNIQYF.

V and J are TRBV28 and TRBJ2-5; TCRdb names TRBD2, which stays unverified in the absence of DNA. Germline values: CDR1 MDHEN, CDR2 SYDVKM. The CDR3 is made up of 15 amino acids. Here the CDR3 reads CASKHLAGYQETQYF.

The CDR3 protein is CSVEIFDGASGANVLTF. V gene TRBV29-1 combines with J gene TRBJ2-6. The CDR3 length is 17 residues. CDR1 and CDR2 (germline): SQVTM, ANQGSEA.

The chain combines TRBV6-6 with TRBJ1-6; TCRdb's D gene call, TRBD1, goes unchecked for lack of DNA. CDR1 MNHNY and CDR2 SVGAGI come from the germline V gene (reference sequence). The CDR3 loop spans 14 amino acids. The CDR3 sequence: CASSFGTEGSPLHF.

The genes are TRBV7-2 and TRBJ1-4; without DNA, the TCRdb call of TRBD1 cannot be checked. This CDR3 region has 14 residues. The germline gives CDR1 SGHTA, CDR2 FQGNSA. The CDR3 region is CASSSRDGNEKLFF.

This chain joins TRBV7-9 and TRBJ1-2. This CDR3 contains 14 residues. Germline CDR1 reads SEHNR; CDR2 reads FQNEAQ (reference sequence). Here the CDR3 reads CASSLGYGDYGYTF. The full variable domain, with the rest looked up from reference TRBV7-9 and TRBJ1-2, is DTGVSQNPRHKITKRGQNVTFRCDPISEHNRLYWYRQTLGQGPEFLTYFQNEAQLEKSRLLSDRFSAERPKGSFSTLEIQRTEQGDSAMYLCASSLGYGDYGYTFGSGTRLTVV.

The chain joins TRBV6-2 or TRBV6-3 to TRBJ1-5; TCRdb lists TRBD1, though no DNA is available to test this call. The CDR3 contains 15 residues. Germline CDR1 and CDR2: MNHEY and SVGEGT. This CDR3 is CASSISGQGVQPQHF.